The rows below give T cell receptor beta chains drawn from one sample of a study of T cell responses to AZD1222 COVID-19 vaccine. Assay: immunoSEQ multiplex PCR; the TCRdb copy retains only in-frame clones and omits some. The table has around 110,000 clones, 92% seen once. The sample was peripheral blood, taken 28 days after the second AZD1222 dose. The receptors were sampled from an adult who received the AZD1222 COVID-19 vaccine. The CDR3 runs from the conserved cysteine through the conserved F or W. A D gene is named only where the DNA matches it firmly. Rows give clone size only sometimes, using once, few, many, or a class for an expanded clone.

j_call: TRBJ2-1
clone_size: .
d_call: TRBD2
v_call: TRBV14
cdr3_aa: CASSQLGTRRLNEQFF
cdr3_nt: TGTGCCAGCAGCCAACTCGGGACTAGAAGACTTAATGAGCAGTTCTTC

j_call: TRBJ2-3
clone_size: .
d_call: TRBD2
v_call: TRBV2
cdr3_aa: CASSEAGLPLYF
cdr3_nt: TGTGCCAGCAGTGAAGCGGGACTACCACTATATTTT

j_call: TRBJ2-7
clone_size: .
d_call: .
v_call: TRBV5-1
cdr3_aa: CASRPGTQAYEQYF
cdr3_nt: TGCGCCAGCAGACCCGGGACACAAGCCTACGAGCAGTACTTC

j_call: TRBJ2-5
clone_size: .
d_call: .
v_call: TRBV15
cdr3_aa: CATSRDIGRETQYF
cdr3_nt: TGTGCCACCAGCAGAGATATCGGGCGGGAGACCCAGTACTTC

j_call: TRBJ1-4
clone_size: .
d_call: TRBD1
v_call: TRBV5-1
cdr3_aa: CASSSRTGRDEKLFF
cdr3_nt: TGCGCCAGCAGCAGCCGGACAGGGCGGGATGAAAAACTGTTTTTT

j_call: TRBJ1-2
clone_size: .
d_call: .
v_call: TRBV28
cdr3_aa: CASSVPRAYGYTF
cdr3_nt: TGTGCCAGCAGTGTCCCTCGAGCCTATGGCTACACCTTC

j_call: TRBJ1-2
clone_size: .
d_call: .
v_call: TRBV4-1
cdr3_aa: CASSQDRTSYGYTF
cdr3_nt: TGCGCCAGCAGCCAAGATAGAACCTCCTATGGCTACACCTTC

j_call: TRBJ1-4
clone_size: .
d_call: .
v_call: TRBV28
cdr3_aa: CASSISGSTNEKLFF
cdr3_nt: TGTGCCAGCAGTATATCGGGAAGTACTAATGAAAAACTGTTTTTT

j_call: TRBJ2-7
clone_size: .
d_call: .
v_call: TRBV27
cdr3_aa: CASSLYEGGSYEQYF
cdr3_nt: TGTGCCAGCAGTTTATACGAAGGGGGTTCCTACGAGCAGTACTTC

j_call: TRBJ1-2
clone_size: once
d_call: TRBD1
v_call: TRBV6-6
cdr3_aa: CASSYSDRVSDGYTF
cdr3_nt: TGTGCCAGCAGTTACTCTGACAGGGTTTCCGATGGCTACACCTTC

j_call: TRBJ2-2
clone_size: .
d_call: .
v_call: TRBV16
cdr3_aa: CASSQFVGANTGELFF
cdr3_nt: TGTGCCAGCAGCCAATTCGTAGGGGCGAACACCGGGGAGCTGTTTTTT

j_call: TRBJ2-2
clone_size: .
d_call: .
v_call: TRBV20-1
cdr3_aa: CSAGAAGELFF
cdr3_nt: TGCAGTGCCGGCGCGGCTGGGGAGCTGTTTTTT

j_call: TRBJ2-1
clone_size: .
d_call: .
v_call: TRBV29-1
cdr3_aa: CSVAATHAGRYNEQFF
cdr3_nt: TGCAGCGTCGCCGCCACCCACGCGGGAAGATACAATGAGCAGTTCTTC

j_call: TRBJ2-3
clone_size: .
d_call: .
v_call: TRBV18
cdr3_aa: CASSPRQVAFGDTQYF
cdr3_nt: TGTGCCAGCTCTCCTAGACAGGTCGCTTTTGGAGATACGCAGTATTTT

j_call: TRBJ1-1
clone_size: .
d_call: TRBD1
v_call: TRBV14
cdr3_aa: CASSQEWTGSKAFF
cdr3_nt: TGTGCCAGCAGCCAAGAATGGACAGGTTCGAAAGCTTTCTTT

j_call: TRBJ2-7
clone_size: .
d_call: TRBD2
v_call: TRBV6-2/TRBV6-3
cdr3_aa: CASSLLQVAGRYEQYF
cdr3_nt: TGTGCCAGCAGTCTCCTTCAGGTAGCGGGACGTTACGAGCAGTACTTC

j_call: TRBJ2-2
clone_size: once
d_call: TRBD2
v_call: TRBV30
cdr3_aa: CAWTHLSGDTGELFF
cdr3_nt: TGTGCCTGGACCCATCTAAGCGGGGACACCGGGGAGCTGTTTTTT

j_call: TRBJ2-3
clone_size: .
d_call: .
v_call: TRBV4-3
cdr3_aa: CASSQATQGSNRDTQYF
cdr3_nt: TGCGCCAGCAGCCAAGCTACGCAGGGGTCGAACCGGGATACGCAGTATTTT

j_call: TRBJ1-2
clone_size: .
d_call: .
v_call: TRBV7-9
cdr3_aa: CASSQTDYGYTF
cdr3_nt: TGTGCCAGCAGCCAGACAGATTATGGCTACACCTTC

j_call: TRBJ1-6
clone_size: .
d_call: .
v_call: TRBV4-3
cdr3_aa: CASSQDRAQPLHF
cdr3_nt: TGCGCCAGCAGCCAAGATCGAGCTCAACCCCTCCACTTT

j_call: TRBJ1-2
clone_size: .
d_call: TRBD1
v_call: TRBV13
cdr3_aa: CASSLRDRVFLDGYTF
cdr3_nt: TGTGCCAGCAGCTTACGGGACAGGGTTTTCCTTGATGGCTACACCTTC

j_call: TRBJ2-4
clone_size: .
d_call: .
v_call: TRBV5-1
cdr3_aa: CASSLAGQDLNIQYF
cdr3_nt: TGCGCCAGCAGCTTGGCCGGGCAGGACTTAAACATTCAGTACTTC

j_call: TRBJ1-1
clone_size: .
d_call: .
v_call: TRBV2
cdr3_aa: CASSEVRGAGEAFF
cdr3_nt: TGTGCCAGCAGTGAAGTCCGGGGGGCCGGTGAAGCTTTCTTT

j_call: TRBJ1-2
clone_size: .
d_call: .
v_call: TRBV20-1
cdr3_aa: CSARQGYGYTF
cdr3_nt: TGCAGTGCGCGGCAGGGTTATGGCTACACCTTC

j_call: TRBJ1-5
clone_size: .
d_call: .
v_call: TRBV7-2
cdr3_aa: CASSLDNQPQHF
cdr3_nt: TGTGCCAGCAGTCTTGACAACCAGCCCCAGCATTTT

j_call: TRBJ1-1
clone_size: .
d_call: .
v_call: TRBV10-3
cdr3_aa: CAISDRVNTEAFF
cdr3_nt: TGTGCCATCAGTGATCGAGTGAACACTGAAGCTTTCTTT

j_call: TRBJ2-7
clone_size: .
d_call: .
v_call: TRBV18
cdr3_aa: CASSPETQLDMGYEQYF
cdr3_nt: TGTGCCAGCTCACCAGAAACGCAGCTGGATATGGGTTACGAGCAGTACTTC

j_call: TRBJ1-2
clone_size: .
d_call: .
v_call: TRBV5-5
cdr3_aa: CASSLDRKGYTF
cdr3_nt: TGTGCCAGCAGCTTGGACAGAAAAGGCTACACCTTC

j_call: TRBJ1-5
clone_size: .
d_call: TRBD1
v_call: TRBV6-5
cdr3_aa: CASTGQGGQPQHF
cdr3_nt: TGTGCCAGCACCGGACAGGGAGGGCAGCCCCAGCATTTT

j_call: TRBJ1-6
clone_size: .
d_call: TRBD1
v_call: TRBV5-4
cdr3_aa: CASSQGGGTPNSPLHF
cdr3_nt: TGTGCCAGCAGCCAGGGGGGCGGTACGCCTAATTCACCCCTCCACTTT

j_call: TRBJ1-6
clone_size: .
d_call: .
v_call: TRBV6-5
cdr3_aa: CASSPGTPNSPLHF
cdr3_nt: TGTGCCAGCAGCCCCGGGACACCTAATTCACCCCTCCACTTT

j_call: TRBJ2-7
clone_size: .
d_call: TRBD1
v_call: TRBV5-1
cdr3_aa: CASSEGTGAYEQYF
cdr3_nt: TGCGCCAGCAGCGAGGGGACAGGGGCCTACGAGCAGTACTTC

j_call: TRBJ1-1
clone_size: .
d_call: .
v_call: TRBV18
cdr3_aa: CASSNRIDRPQTEAFF
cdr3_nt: TGTGCCAGCTCGAACCGTATTGACAGGCCCCAAACTGAAGCTTTCTTT

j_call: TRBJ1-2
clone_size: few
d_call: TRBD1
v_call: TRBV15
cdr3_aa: CATSSPRDRDGYTF
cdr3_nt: TGTGCCACCAGCAGCCCCCGGGACAGGGATGGCTACACCTTC

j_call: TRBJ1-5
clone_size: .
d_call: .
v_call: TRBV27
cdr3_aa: CASRRNQPQHF
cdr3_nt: TGTGCCAGCAGACGAAATCAGCCCCAGCATTTT

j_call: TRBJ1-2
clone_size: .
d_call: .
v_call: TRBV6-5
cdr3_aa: CASSTRTADYGYTF
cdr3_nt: TGTGCCAGCAGTACTCGGACAGCCGACTATGGCTACACCTTC

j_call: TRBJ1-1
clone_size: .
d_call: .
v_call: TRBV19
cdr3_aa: CASTTSPGAHTEAFF
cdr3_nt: TGTGCCAGTACTACCTCCCCGGGGGCACACACTGAAGCTTTCTTT

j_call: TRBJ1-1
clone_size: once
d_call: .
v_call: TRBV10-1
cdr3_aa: CASRGRGTLGSMNTEAFF
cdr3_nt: TGCGCCAGCAGGGGAAGAGGGACGCTGGGAAGTATGAACACTGAAGCTTTCTTT

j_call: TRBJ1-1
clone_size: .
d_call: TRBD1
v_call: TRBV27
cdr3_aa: CASSLHGDRNTEAFF
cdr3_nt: TGTGCCAGCAGTTTACACGGGGACAGAAACACTGAAGCTTTCTTT

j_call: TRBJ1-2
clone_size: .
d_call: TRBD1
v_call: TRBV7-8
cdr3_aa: CASSPTGEGYTF
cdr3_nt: TGTGCCAGCAGCCCGACAGGGGAGGGCTACACCTTC

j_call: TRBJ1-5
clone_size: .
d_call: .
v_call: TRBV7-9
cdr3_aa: CASSSLVLDQPQHF
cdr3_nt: TGTGCCAGCAGCTCCCTCGTCCTTGATCAGCCCCAGCATTTT

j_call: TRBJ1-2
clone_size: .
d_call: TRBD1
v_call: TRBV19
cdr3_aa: CASTGGAGYTF
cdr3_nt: TGTGCCAGCACAGGGGGCGCGGGCTACACCTTC